This T cell receptor (beta chain) stems from a study of shared clonotypes between healthy human individuals. Only in-frame clones appear in the TCRdb table, and some are missing; sequencing was by immunoSEQ multiplex PCR. The sample shows roughly 1.4 million clones, roughly 98.5% of them seen only once. The sequence was collected from a man aged 30 to 45 in good health. Sequencing was carried out using naive CD4+ T cells sorted from blood. The subset was: CD45RA+ positively selected.

The CDR3 here is CASSHSGRETQYF. Written as DNA, the CDR3 is TGCGCCAGCAGCCATAGCGGGAGGGAGACCCAGTACTTC. The V gene is TRBV10-1, the J gene TRBJ2-5, with TRBD2 matching over 10 bases. V trimming: 6 bases; J trimming: 5 bases; junction bases outside the gene matches: 3. The V gene's germline CDR1 is WNHNN and CDR2 SYGVQD (reference sequence). The CDR3 is 13 amino acids.